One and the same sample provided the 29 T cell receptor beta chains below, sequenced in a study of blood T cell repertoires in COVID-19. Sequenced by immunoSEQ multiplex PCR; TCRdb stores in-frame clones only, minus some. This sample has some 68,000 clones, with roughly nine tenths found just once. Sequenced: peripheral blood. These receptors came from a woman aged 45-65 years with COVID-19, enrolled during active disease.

The CDR3 is CAAKSTGYQPQHF. The CDR3 coding sequence is TGTGCCGCAAAATCGACAGGATATCAGCCCCAGCATTTT. The rearrangement uses TRBV28 and TRBJ1-5; a weak D match, TRBD1 (6 bases). Looked up from germline, CDR1 is MDHEN and CDR2 is SYDVKM. The CDR3 is 13 residues long. Trimming removed 11 bases at V and 5 bases at J, with 16 bases between.

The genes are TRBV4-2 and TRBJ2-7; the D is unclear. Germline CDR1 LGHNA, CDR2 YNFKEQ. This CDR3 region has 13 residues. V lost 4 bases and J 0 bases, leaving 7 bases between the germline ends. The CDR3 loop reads CASSPPGSYEQYF. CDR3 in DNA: TGTGCCAGCAGCCCCCCGGGCTCCTACGAGCAGTACTTC.

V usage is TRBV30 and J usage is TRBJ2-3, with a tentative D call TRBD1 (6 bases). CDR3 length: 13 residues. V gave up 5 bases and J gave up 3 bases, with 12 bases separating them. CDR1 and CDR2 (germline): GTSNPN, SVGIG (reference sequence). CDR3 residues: CAWRQEPTDTQYF. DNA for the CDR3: TGTGCCTGGCGACAGGAACCTACAGATACGCAGTATTTT.

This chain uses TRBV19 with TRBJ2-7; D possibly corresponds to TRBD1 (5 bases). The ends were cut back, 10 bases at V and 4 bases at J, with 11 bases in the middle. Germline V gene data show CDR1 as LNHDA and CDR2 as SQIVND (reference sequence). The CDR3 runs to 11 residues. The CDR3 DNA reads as TGTGCCACCCGAAGGGGTTACGAGCAGTACTTC. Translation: CATRRGYEQYF.

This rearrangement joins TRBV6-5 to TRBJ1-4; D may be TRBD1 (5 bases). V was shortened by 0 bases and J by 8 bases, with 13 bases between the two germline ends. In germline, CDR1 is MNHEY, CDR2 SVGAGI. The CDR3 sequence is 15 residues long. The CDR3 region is CASSYSVGAYEKLFF. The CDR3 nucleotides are TGTGCCAGCAGTTACTCGGTTGGGGCATACGAAAAACTGTTTTTT.

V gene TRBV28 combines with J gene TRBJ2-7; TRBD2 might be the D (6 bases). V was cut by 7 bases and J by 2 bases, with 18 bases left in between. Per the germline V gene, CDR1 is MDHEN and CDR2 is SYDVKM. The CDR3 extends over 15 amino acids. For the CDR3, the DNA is TGTGCCAGCACGGGACGGACTAAGTTCACCTACGAGCAGTACTTC. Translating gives CASTGRTKFTYEQYF.

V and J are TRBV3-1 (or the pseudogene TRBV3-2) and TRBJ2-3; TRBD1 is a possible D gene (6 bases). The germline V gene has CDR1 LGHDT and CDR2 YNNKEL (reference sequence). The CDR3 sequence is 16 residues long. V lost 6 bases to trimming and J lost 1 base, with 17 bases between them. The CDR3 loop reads CASRPAQAGGTDTQYF. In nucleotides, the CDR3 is TGTGCCAGCAGGCCAGCCCAGGCAGGGGGCACAGATACGCAGTATTTT.

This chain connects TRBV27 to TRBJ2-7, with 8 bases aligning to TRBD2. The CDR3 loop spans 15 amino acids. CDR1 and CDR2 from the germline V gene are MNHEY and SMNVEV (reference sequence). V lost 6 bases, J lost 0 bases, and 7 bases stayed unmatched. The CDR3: CASRALGTSSYEQYF. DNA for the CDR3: TGTGCCAGCAGAGCCCTCGGGACTAGCTCCTACGAGCAGTACTTC.

The chain's CDR3 is CASSLVWASGNPQYF. The CDR3 DNA reads TGTGCCAGCAGCTTAGTTTGGGCTAGCGGGAACCCGCAGTATTTT. This chain connects TRBV7-2 to TRBJ2-3; 9 bases are shared with TRBD2. The CDR3 sequence is 15 residues long. CDR1 and CDR2 (germline): SGHTA, FQGNSA. V shed 1 base, J shed 10 bases, and the junction held 9 bases outside the gene matches.

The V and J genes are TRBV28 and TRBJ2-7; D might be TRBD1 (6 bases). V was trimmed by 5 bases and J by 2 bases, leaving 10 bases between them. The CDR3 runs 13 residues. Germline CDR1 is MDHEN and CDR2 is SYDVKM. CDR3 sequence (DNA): TGTGCCAGCAGTCTCTGGACAGCCTACGAGCAGTACTTC. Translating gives CASSLWTAYEQYF.

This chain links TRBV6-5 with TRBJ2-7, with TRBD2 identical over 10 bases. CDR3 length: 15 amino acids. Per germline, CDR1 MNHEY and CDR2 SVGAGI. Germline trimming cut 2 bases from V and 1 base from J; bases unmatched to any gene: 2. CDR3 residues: CASSYKREGSYEQYF. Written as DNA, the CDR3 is TGTGCCAGCAGTTACAAGCGGGAGGGATCCTACGAGCAGTACTTC.

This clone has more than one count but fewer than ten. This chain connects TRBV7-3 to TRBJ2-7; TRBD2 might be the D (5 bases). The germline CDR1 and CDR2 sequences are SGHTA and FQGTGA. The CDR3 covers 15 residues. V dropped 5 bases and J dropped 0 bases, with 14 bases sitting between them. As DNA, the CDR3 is TGTGCCAGCAGCCGAGAGGGCACGAGCTCCTACGAGCAGTACTTC. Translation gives CASSREGTSSYEQYF.

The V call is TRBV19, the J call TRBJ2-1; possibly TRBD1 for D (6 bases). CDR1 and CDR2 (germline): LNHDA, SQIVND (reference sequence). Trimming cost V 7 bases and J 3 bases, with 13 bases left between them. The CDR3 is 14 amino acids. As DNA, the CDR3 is TGTGCCAGTAATAAGGGGGAAGGCTACAATGAGCAGTTCTTC. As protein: CASNKGEGYNEQFF.

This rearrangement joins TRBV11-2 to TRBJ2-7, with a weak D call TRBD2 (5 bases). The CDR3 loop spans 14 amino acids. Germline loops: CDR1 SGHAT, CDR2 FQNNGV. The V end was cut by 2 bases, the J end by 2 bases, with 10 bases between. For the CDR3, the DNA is TGTGCCAGCAGCTTATCCAGCGGAACCTACGAGCAGTACTTC. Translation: CASSLSSGTYEQYF.

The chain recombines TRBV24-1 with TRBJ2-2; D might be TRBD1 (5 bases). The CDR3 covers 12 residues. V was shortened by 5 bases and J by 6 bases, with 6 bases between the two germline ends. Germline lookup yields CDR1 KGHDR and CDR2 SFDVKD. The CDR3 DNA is TGTGCCACCAGTGTGGGGCCCGGGGAGCTGTTTTTT. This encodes CATSVGPGELFF.

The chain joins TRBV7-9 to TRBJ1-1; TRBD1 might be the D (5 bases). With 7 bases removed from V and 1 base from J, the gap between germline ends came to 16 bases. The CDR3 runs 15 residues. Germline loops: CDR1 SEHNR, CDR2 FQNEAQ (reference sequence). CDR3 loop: CASTLKEGPNTEAFF. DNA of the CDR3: TGTGCCAGCACCCTGAAGGAGGGACCGAACACTGAAGCTTTCTTT.

CDR3: CASSPPSSDTQYF. As DNA, the CDR3 is TGTGCCAGCTCACCCCCGTCGTCAGATACGCAGTATTTT. The chain joins TRBV18 to TRBJ2-3; D unresolved. V was trimmed by 3 bases and J by 4 bases, leaving 8 bases between them. CDR3 size: 13 residues. Germline CDR1 KGHSH, CDR2 LQKENI.

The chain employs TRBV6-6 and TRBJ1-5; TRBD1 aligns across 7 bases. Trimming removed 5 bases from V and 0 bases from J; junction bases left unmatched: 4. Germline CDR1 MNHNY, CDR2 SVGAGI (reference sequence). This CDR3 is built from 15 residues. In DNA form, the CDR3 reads TGTGCCAGCAGTAGAACAGGGGATAGCAATCAGCCCCAGCATTTT. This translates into CASSRTGDSNQPQHF.

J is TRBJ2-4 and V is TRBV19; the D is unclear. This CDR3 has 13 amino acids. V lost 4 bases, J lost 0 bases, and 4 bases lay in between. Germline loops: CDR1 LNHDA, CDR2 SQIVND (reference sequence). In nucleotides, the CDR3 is TGTGCCAGTAGTACCGTAGCCAAAAACATTCAGTACTTC. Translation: CASSTVAKNIQYF.

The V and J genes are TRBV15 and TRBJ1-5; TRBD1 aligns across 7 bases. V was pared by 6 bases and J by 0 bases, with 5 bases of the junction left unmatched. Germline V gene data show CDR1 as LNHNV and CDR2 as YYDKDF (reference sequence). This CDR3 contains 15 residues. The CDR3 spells CATSGTAYSNQPQHF. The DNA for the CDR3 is TGTGCCACCAGTGGGACAGCTTATAGCAATCAGCCCCAGCATTTT.

The CDR3 DNA follows: TGTGCCAGCAGTGAATCCTTAGCCAGGGGTCAACAGCCCCAGCATTTT. It specifies CASSESLARGQQPQHF. The V gene is TRBV6-1, the J gene TRBJ1-5; D is possibly TRBD1 (6 bases). Germline V gene lookup returns CDR1 MNHNS and CDR2 SASEGT. Between the trimmed V and J ends, which lost 2 bases and 7 bases, there was a span of 18 bases. This CDR3 region has 16 residues.

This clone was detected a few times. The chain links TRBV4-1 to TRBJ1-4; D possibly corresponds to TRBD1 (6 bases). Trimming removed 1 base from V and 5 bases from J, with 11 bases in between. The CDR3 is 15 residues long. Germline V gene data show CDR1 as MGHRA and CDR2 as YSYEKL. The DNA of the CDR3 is TGCGCCAGCAGCCAAGTAATGGGGGCGAATGAAAAACTGTTTTTT. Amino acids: CASSQVMGANEKLFF.

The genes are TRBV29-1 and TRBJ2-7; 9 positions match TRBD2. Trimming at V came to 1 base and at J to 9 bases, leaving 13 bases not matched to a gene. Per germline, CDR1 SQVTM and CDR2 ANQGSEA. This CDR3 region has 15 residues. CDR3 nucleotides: TGCAGCGTTGAAGGGAGAGCGGGAGGCCTGCGAAGGCAGTACTTC. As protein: CSVEGRAGGLRRQYF.

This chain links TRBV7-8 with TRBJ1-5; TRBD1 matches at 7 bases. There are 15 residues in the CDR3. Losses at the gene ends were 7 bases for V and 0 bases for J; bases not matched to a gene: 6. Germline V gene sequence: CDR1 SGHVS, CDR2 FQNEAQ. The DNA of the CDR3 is TGTGCCAGCAACCAAGACAGGGTTAGCAATCAGCCCCAGCATTTT. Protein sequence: CASNQDRVSNQPQHF.

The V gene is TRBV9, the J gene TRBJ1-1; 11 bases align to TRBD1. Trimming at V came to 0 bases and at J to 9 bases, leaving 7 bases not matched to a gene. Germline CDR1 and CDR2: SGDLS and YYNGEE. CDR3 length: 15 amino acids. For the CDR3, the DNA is TGTGCCAGCAGCGTAGCTGGGTGGGACAGGGGGAAAGCTTTCTTT. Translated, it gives CASSVAGWDRGKAFF.

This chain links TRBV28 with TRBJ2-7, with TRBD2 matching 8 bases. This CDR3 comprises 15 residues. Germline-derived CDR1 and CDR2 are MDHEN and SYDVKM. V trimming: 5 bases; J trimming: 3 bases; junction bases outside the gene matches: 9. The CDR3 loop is CASSPYWTSIYEQYF. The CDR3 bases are TGTGCCAGCAGTCCCTACTGGACTAGCATCTACGAGCAGTACTTC.

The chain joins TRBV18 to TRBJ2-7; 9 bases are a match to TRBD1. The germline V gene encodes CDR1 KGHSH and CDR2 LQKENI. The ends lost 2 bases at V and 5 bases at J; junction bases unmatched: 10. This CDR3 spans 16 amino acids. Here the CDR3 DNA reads TGTGCCAGCTCACCAATTATAGGACAGGGGTTGGACGAGCAGTACTTC. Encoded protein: CASSPIIGQGLDEQYF.

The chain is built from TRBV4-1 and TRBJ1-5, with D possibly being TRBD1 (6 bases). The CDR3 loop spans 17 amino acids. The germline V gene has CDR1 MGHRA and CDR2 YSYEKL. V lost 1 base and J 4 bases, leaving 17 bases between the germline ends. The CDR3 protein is CASSQVSVRGRNQPQHF. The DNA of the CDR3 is TGCGCCAGCAGCCAAGTGAGCGTCAGGGGAAGAAATCAGCCCCAGCATTTT.

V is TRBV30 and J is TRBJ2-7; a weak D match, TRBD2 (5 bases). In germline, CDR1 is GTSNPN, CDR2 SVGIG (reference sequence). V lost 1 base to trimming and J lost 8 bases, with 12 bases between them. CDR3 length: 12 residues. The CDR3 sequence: CAWSGGRLQQYF. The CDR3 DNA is TGTGCCTGGAGTGGCGGGCGTCTCCAGCAGTACTTC. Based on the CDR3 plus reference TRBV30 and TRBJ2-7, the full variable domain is SQTIHQWPATLVQPVGSPLSLECTVEGTSNPNLYWYRQAAGRGLQLLFYSVGIGQISSEVPQNLSASRPQDRQFILSSKKLLLSDSGFYLCAWSGGRLQQYFGPGTRLTVT.